This TCR beta chain originates from a study of regulatory T cells in long-lasting Graves disease (dated by TCRdb to about 2021). In the study overall: Newly diagnosed Graves' disease patients had taken antithyroid drugs for less than 3 months. Peripheral blood TCR sequencing and RNA sequencing compared persistent Graves' disease patients with newly diagnosed Graves' disease patients. The study took place in China and was registered as a clinical trial. A total of around 35 samples were covered by TCR sequencing, comprising around 13 persistent and around 20 newly diagnosed Graves' disease patients. The paper as a whole reports these results and caveats: Persistent disease showed preferential use of TRBV28, TRBJ1-2 and TRBJ2-5, whereas newly diagnosed disease favored TRBV20-1 and TRBJ2-1. Patients with persistent disease shared more public clonotypes (roughly 2,900) than newly diagnosed patients did (966). Compared with newly diagnosed patients, persistent Graves' disease patients had lower TCR Shannon entropy and fewer highly expanded clones, which suggests clonal expansion. The small sample size was acknowledged by the authors as a limitation that may reduce accuracy. Only the TCR beta chain was sequenced and analyzed. Peripheral blood alone was examined, since thyroid tissue, which constituted the primary lesion, could not be accessed.

The CDR3 measures 11 amino acids from cysteine to phenylalanine. The kept DNA is CDR3 alone, 33 bases in frame from the first base. For CDR1 and CDR2, the germline V gene lists MDHEN and SYDVKM. Trimming at the junction amounts to 4 bases on V and 10 bases on J, and the germline ends lie 8 bases apart. The library was produced with multiplex PCR. These reads were obtained on an Illumina HiSeq 4000. To build TCR beta libraries, CDR3 regions were amplified by Arm-PCR using iRepertoire HTBI primers. PCR products were gel purified before sequencing. As for the authors' bioinformatics: Across samples, 62 TRBV and roughly 13 TRBJ segments were identified and used for gene usage analysis of CDR3 amino acid clonotypes. COPE and FqMerger were used to merge the filtered high-quality paired reads into contigs. BLAST was used to align contigs to IMGT TRBV, TRBD and TRBJ reference genes, with CDR3 defined following IMGT. Clonotypes above 0.1% frequency were classified as highly expanded clones. Shannon entropy was used to measure repertoire diversity, and the Gini coefficient was used to measure V-J evenness. A clonotype found in more than one individual was treated as public. TCRdb reworked the public reads: Q25 trimming with fastp, MiXCR clone assembly, productive beta chains retained. Each entry merges the rows of one CDR3 protein and shows their most common DNA and genes. The V and J calls shown here were made by TCRdb, not taken from the authors' results. Across this sample there are about 540,000 distinct CDR3 sequences, with less than 15% seen only once. Approximately 9.3% of the sample is in the top ten clones.

In light of the paper, this sample's time point label describes: newly diagnosed GD, antithyroid drugs for less than 3 months. RNA was extracted from PBMCs in TRIzol for both TCR sequencing and RNA sequencing. The diagnosis of Graves' disease was made according to American Thyroid Association guidelines. Patients were recruited from an endocrinology department in Xi'an, China. Each patient gave approximately 9.7 milliliters of peripheral blood, collected in an EDTA anticoagulant tube. Ficoll Paque Plus density gradient separation was used to isolate PBMCs, and no additional T cell sorting was done. An Agilent 2100 Bioanalyzer and agarose gel were used to check RNA quality, while a NanoDrop 2000 measured RNA concentration. This clonotype was observed many times. Its antigen target is currently unknown. Base qualities are not at hand, and no much larger clone is one base apart. The same sample was also studied in work on T cells in Graves' hyperthyroidism and ophthalmopathy. As described in the second report: Stable Graves' hyperthyroidism was defined as no progression to ophthalmopathy during 18 months of follow-up. Hyperthyroidism patients were newly diagnosed, had a disease duration of under 2 months, and were aged 18 to 65 years. Exclusion was applied to patients with uncontrolled infections, other autoimmune diseases, pregnancy or lactation. Clinical symptoms, serum thyroxine and TRAb, thyroid ultrasound, and orbital computed tomography formed the basis for the diagnoses. A first-round RT-PCR of the TCR CDR3 used the HTBI primer set with the Qiagen OneStep RT-PCR kit. Most expanded thyroid clonotypes (frequency above 0.001) were also found in blood, which suggests that blood repertoires may mirror thyroid immune responses. A model built on a 13 V-J signature distinguished ophthalmopathy from stable hyperthyroidism, reaching 85% to 90% sensitivity and approximately 83% specificity in cross-validation and 80%/75% in testing. In validation, progression to ophthalmopathy was predicted by the model with about 70% sensitivity and nearly 75% specificity, a median of about 6.8 months before onset. A discovery cohort of about a hundred patients, roughly 45 with Graves' ophthalmopathy and over 55 with stable Graves' hyperthyroidism, was used to find distinguishing TCR V-J signatures. Whether ophthalmopathy could be predicted prospectively was tested in an independent validation cohort made up of roughly 19 hyperthyroidism patients plus 17 patients who later progressed to ophthalmopathy. The 100 discovery patients were randomly split 7:3 into training and test sets. The study also compared thyroid tissue and blood T-cell repertoires from five or six Graves' hyperthyroidism patients. After sampling, hyperthyroidism patients received methimazole starting at 30 mg daily, and ophthalmopathy patients received high-dose intravenous methylprednisolone. Libraries were constructed in a second round of multiplex PCR, after which size selection and purification were carried out. Paired-end sequencing of the libraries was performed with 100 bp reads on an Illumina HiSeq2000. SOAPnuke was used to process the raw data, throwing out any read that contained adapters or uncalled bases, had a mean Phred below 15, or lacked an exact constant-primer or identifier match. COPE v1.2.5 was used to merge high-quality paired reads, and clonotypes were defined as unique nucleotide sequences. MiTCR v1.1 was used to align the clonotypes against IMGT TRBV, TRBD and TRBJ reference segments. Analysis was restricted to V-J combinations with a frequency above 0.0001, which covered roughly 99% of repertoires. The TCS score was defined as F50 (clonal expansion) divided by E x V (chaos), with BLOSUM62-based TCRdist calculated between CDR3 peptides within each V-J. Welch's t-statistics and random forest reduced several hundred V-J features to roughly 13, which were used in a naive Bayes classifier (R e1071). No statistical method was used to fix the sample size in advance, and group allocation was not hidden from the investigators. The paper reports TCR Vbeta CDR3 sequencing of 140 or so peripheral blood samples: 40 or so ophthalmopathy, about 75 hyperthyroidism and approximately 17 progressor patients.

This sequence originates from a man aged 25-45 years with Graves disease. Donor details come from another sample of the same person, matched by shared clones. The starting material was peripheral blood mononuclear cells (PBMCs), obtained at new diagnosis, from a patient treated with antithyroid drugs. Recombination linked TRBV28 to TRBJ2-1, with no confidently assigned D gene. CDR3 protein: CASSSREEQFF. The sequence in DNA is TGTGCCAGCAGTTCGCGAGAGGAGCAGTTCTTC. Reference TRBV28 and TRBJ2-1 proteins supply the regions before and after the CDR3; the full variable domain is: DVKVTQSSRYLVKRTGEKVFLECVQDMDHENMFWYRQDPGLGLRLIYFSYDVKMKEKGDIPEGYSVSREKKERFSLILESASTNQTSMYLCASSSREEQFFGPGTRLTVL.